Each of the 13 T cell receptor beta chains below was sequenced from the same sample in a study of OX40 agonist ivuxolimab in advanced cancers. Some clones are missing from TCRdb's copy, which holds only in-frame ones; the method was immunoSEQ multiplex PCR. The sample has some 45,000 clones; around four fifths are singletons. Specimen: CD4+ or CD8+ T cells sorted from blood, collected in a trial of the OX40 agonist ivuxolimab. Receptors originate from an adult with an advanced solid tumor such as melanoma, head and neck, liver or kidney cancer.

This rearrangement joins TRBV28 to TRBJ2-5; possible D gene TRBD2, 5 bases. The germline V gene has CDR1 MDHEN and CDR2 SYDVKM. This CDR3 is built from 13 residues. The V end was cut by 11 bases, the J end by 4 bases, with 17 bases between. CDR3 protein: CAGPNGVPETQYF. CDR3 DNA sequence: TGTGCCGGTCCCAACGGGGTACCAGAGACCCAGTACTTC.

The V gene is TRBV7-6, the J gene TRBJ2-3, with TRBD2 as a possible D gene (5 bases). CDR3 length equals 14 residues. The germline V gene encodes CDR1 SGHVS and CDR2 FNYEAQ. The V end lost 2 bases, the J end lost 2 bases, and 8 bases lay between the germline ends. DNA for the CDR3: TGTGCCAGCAGCTTACCGGGGAACACAGATACGCAGTATTTT. This gives the protein CASSLPGNTDTQYF.

V gene TRBV5-8 combines with J gene TRBJ1-5; no clear D gene. V lost 4 bases and J lost 7, with 15 bases in between. CDR3 length: 14 residues. The germline V gene encodes CDR1 SGHTS and CDR2 YDEGEE. The CDR3 region has the DNA TGTGCCAGCAGCCCTCGCGTGCGGGGACAGCCCCAGCATTTT. This encodes CASSPRVRGQPQHF.

The V gene is TRBV4-1, the J gene TRBJ2-1; 10 bases match TRBD2. CDR1 MGHRA and CDR2 YSYEKL come from the germline V gene. V shed 0 bases, J shed 10 bases, and the junction held 9 bases outside the gene matches. This CDR3 region has 16 residues. CDR3 in amino acids: CASSQDQASGGGEQFF. As DNA, the CDR3 is TGCGCCAGCAGCCAAGATCAGGCTAGCGGGGGAGGAGAGCAGTTCTTC.

J is TRBJ2-5 and V is TRBV5-6, with a tentative D call TRBD2 (6 bases). Per germline, CDR1 SGHDT and CDR2 YYEEEE. This CDR3 contains 13 residues. V shed 4 bases and J shed 1 base, with 8 bases lying between them. For the CDR3, the DNA is TGTGCCAGCAGCCCGGGAGCCCAAGAGACCCAGTACTTC. Translation gives CASSPGAQETQYF.

The chain uses TRBV19 and TRBJ2-2; the D call may be TRBD1 or TRBD2 (5 bases each). Per the germline V gene, CDR1 is LNHDA and CDR2 is SQIVND (reference sequence). The germline V and J ends were trimmed by 7 bases and 0 bases, with 18 bases remaining between them. The CDR3 contains 17 residues. In DNA form, the CDR3 reads TGTGCCAGTAACGCTTCACCGGGACCGTCGAACACCGGGGAGCTGTTTTTT. This translates into CASNASPGPSNTGELFF.

CDR3 sequence (DNA): TGCAGCGAAATATCAGGGCCAGATACGCAGTATTTT. This sequence encodes CSEISGPDTQYF. The chain combines TRBV29-1 with TRBJ2-3; possible D gene TRBD1, 5 bases. Germline assignment: CDR1 SQVTM and CDR2 ANQGSEA. The germline V and J ends were trimmed by 7 bases and 4 bases, with 12 bases remaining between them. The CDR3 is 12 residues long.

This chain connects TRBV2 to TRBJ2-3; TRBD2 matches 8 bases. Looked up from germline, CDR1 is SNHLY and CDR2 is FYNNEI. CDR3 length: 16 residues. J lost 0 bases, V lost 3 bases, and 5 bases had no gene match. CDR3 nucleotides: TGTGCCAGCAGTGATAGCGGGGATCCTAGCACAGATACGCAGTATTTT. Protein product: CASSDSGDPSTDTQYF.

The V and J genes are TRBV6-5 and TRBJ2-1; D is unclear. This CDR3 is built from 14 residues. V shed 5 bases and J shed 0 bases, with 8 bases lying between them. Per the germline V gene, CDR1 is MNHEY and CDR2 is SVGAGI. Written as DNA, the CDR3 is TGTGCCAGCAGTGAAGACACCTCCTACAATGAGCAGTTCTTC. It translates to CASSEDTSYNEQFF.

The gene calls are TRBV19 and TRBJ2-7, with D possibly TRBD2 on 6 matching bases. Per the germline V gene, CDR1 is LNHDA and CDR2 is SQIVND (reference sequence). The ends were cut back, 1 base at V and 7 bases at J, with 8 bases in the middle. This CDR3 has 12 residues. The CDR3 here is CASSIVEGEQYF. The CDR3 DNA reads as TGTGCCAGTAGTATAGTGGAGGGGGAGCAGTACTTC. Looking up the rest from reference TRBV19 and TRBJ2-7 gives the full variable domain: DGGITQSPKYLFRKEGQNVTLSCEQNLNHDAMYWYRQDPGQGLRLIYYSQIVNDFQKGDIAEGYSVSREKKESFPLTVTSAQKNPTAFYLCASSIVEGEQYFGPGTRLTVT.

V usage is TRBV27 and J usage is TRBJ2-1, with TRBD2 as a possible D gene (6 bases). Per germline, CDR1 MNHEY and CDR2 SMNVEV (reference sequence). V lost 4 bases and J lost 15, with 19 bases in between. CDR3 length: 13 residues. This CDR3 reads CASSSDYEGESFF. CDR3 DNA: TGTGCCAGCAGTTCGGACTACGAGGGAGAATCGTTCTTC.

CDR3 DNA sequence: TGTGCCACCAGCAAATTACGAGACACCCAACTTGAGGCCTACGAGCAGTACTTC. Translated, it gives CATSKLRDTQLEAYEQYF. The genes are TRBV15 and TRBJ2-7; D unclear. Germline loops: CDR1 LNHNV, CDR2 YYDKDF (reference sequence). Deletions cut 4 bases from V and 2 bases from J, with 24 bases between. This CDR3 has 18 amino acids.

The chain uses TRBV6-5 and TRBJ2-7; 8 bases align to TRBD1. After removal of 2 bases from V and 1 base from J, the junction contained 7 bases not matched to a gene. The CDR3 has 16 residues. Germline V CDR1 and CDR2: MNHEY, SVGAGI. CDR3: CASSYAGTGASYEQYF. In DNA, the CDR3 is TGTGCCAGCAGTTACGCCGGGACAGGTGCTTCCTACGAGCAGTACTTC.